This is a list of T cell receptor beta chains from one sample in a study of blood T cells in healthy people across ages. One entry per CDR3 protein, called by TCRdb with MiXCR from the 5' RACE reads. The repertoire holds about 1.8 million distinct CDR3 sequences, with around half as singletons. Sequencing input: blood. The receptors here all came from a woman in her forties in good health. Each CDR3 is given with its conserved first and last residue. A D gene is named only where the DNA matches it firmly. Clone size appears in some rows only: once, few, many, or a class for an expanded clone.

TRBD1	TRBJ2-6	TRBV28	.	CASSPWGTGEAGANVLTF	TGTGCCAGCAGTCCCTGGGGGACAGGGGAAGCTGGGGCCAACGTCCTGACTTTC
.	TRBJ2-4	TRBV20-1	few	CSARGRGVPKNIQYF	TGCAGTGCTAGAGGTCGTGGGGTCCCCAAAAACATTCAGTACTTC
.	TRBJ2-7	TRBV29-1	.	CSVDKGRGNYEQYF	TGCAGCGTTGACAAAGGCAGGGGCAACTACGAGCAGTACTTC
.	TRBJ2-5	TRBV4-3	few	CASSQGGSIQETQYF	TGCGCCAGCAGCCAAGGTGGCTCCATCCAAGAGACCCAGTACTTC
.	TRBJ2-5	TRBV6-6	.	CASSDMAAETQYF	TGTGCCAGCAGTGACATGGCGGCAGAGACCCAGTACTTC
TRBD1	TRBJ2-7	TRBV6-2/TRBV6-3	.	CASRSTGAEQYF	TGTGCCAGCAGGAGTACAGGGGCCGAGCAGTACTTC
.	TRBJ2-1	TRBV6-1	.	CASSEDGQVYNEQFF	TGTGCCAGCAGTGAAGATGGGCAGGTATACAATGAGCAGTTCTTC
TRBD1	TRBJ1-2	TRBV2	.	CASSSRDRVDGYTF	TGTGCCAGCAGTAGCCGGGACAGGGTAGATGGTTACACCTTC
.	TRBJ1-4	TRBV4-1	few	CASSQGMRSTREGLFF	TGCGCCAGCAGCCAAGGCATGAGGTCCACCAGGGAGGGACTGTTTTTT
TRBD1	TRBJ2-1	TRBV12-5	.	CASGLVVDRGSYNEQFF	TGTGCTAGTGGTTTGGTGGTGGACAGGGGGTCCTACAATGAGCAGTTCTTC
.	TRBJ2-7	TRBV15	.	CVTSGRDSSYEQYF	TGTGTCACCAGCGGCCGGGACTCCTCCTACGAGCAGTACTTC
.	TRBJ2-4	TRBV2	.	CASSEQADIQYF	TGTGCCAGCAGTGAACAGGCCGACATTCAGTACTTC
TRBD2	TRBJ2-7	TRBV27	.	CASGGGDGISYEQYF	TGTGCCAGCGGTGGGGGGGACGGAATTTCCTACGAGCAGTACTTC
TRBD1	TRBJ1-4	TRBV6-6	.	CASTIRGQGNEKLFF	TGTGCCAGCACCATACGGGGACAGGGTAATGAAAAACTGTTTTTT
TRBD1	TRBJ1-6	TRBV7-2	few	CASSTGQEGNSPLHF	TGTGCCAGCAGCACGGGACAGGAGGGTAATTCACCCCTCCACTTT
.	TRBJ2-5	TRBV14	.	CASSQFGAKETQYF	TGTGCCAGCAGCCAATTTGGAGCGAAAGAGACCCAGTACTTC
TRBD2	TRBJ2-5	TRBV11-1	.	CASSLPGLAKETQYF	TGTGCCAGCAGCCTACCGGGACTAGCGAAAGAGACCCAGTACTTC
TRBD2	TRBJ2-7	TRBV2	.	CASSGFGGGVSYEQYF	TGTGCCAGCAGTGGTTTCGGCGGGGGGGTCTCCTACGAGCAGTACTTC
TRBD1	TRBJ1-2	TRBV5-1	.	CASSPGGQGRIYGYTF	TGCGCCAGCAGCCCCGGGGGACAGGGAAGGATCTATGGCTACACCTTC
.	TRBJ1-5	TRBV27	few	CASSPRQGLQSNQPQHF	TGTGCCAGCAGTCCGCGCCAGGGACTACAAAGCAATCAGCCCCAGCATTTT
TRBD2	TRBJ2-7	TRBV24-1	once	CATSDFTSGSSYNEQYF	TGTGCCACCAGTGATTTTACGAGCGGGAGCTCCTACAATGAGCAGTACTTC
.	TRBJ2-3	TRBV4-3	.	CASSQGTVGGTDTQYF	TGCGCCAGCAGCCAAGGGACGGTGGGTGGCACAGATACGCAGTATTTT
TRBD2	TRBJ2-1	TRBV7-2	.	CASSLSERGREQFF	TGTGCCAGCAGCTTGTCCGAGCGGGGACGTGAGCAGTTCTTC
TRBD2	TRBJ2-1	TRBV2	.	CASGGPGLGVEQFF	TGTGCCAGCGGCGGGCCGGGACTAGGCGTTGAGCAGTTCTTC
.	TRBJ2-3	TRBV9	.	CASSVMGRRSTDTQYF	TGTGCCAGCAGCGTAATGGGCAGGCGGAGCACAGATACGCAGTATTTT
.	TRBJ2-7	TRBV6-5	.	CASSYVGSRNYEQYF	TGTGCCAGCAGTTACGTGGGTTCCAGGAACTACGAGCAGTACTTC
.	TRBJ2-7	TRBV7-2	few	CASSLGDNTRYEQYF	TGTGCCAGCAGCTTAGGCGACAACACCCGATACGAGCAGTACTTC
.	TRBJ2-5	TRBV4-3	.	CAGSQDLPGSVGETQYF	TGCGCCGGCAGCCAAGATCTTCCGGGCTCCGTTGGGGAGACCCAGTACTTC
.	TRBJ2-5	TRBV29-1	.	CSVAGTTTETQYF	TGCAGCGTTGCGGGCACCACGACAGAGACCCAGTACTTC
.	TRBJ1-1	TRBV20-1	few	CSARVVGFTEAFF	TGCAGTGCTAGAGTCGTTGGGTTCACTGAAGCTTTCTTT
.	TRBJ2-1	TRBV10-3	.	CAISVDGNNEQFF	TGTGCCATCAGCGTCGACGGAAACAATGAGCAGTTCTTC
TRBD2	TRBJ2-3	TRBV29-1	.	CSVSVAGGSTDTQYF	TGCAGCGTTTCTGTAGCGGGAGGGTCTACAGATACGCAGTATTTT
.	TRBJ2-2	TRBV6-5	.	CASRLGFGELFF	TGTGCCAGCAGGTTGGGGTTCGGGGAGCTGTTTTTT